This T cell receptor (beta chain) was obtained from a study of blood T cell repertoires in COVID-19. Germline V lookup: CDR1 SQVTM, CDR2 ANQGSEA. Trimming cost V 4 bases and J 4 bases; bases outside gene matches: 6. The CDR3 consists of 14 residues. Sequencing was performed with immunoSEQ multiplex PCR; in TCRdb, only in-frame clones are kept and a portion is missing. The sample includes tens of thousands of clones, around three quarters of them seen just once. The rearrangement links TRBV29-1 to TRBJ2-5; 10 nucleotides match TRBD2. The sequenced material came from peripheral blood. The sequence came from a woman between 65 and 79 years old with acute or convalescent COVID-19. In DNA, the CDR3 is TGCAGCGTTGGGGGAGCGGGGGGGTCAGAGACCCAGTACTTC. This gives the protein CSVGGAGGSETQYF.